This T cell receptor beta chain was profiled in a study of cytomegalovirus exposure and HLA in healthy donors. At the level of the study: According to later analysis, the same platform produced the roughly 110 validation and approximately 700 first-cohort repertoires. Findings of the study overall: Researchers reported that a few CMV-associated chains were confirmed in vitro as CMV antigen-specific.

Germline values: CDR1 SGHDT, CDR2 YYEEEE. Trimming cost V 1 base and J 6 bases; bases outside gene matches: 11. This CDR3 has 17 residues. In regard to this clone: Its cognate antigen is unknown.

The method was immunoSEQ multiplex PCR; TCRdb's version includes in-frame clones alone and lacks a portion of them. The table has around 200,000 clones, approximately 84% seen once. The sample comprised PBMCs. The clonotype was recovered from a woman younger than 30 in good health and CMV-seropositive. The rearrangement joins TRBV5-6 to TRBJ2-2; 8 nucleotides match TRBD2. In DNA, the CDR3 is TGTGCCAGCAGCTTGTTTCTCACGGGAGGGTTAGCCGGGGAGCTGTTTTTT. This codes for CASSLFLTGGLAGELFF.